These 21 T cell receptor beta chains were sequenced from one sample in a study of blood T cell repertoires in COVID-19. Profiling relied on immunoSEQ multiplex PCR, and the TCRdb table lists in-frame clones only, not all of them. In the table there are around 80,000 clones, 85% to 90% of which are singletons. Sequenced material: peripheral blood. The receptors were sampled from a man aged 60 to 75 with acute or convalescent COVID-19.

This clone was observed once. The V call is TRBV4-2, the J call TRBJ1-1; perhaps TRBD1 as D (5 bases). This CDR3 contains 15 residues. Trimming took 0 bases from V and 4 from J, leaving 12 bases between them. Germline values: CDR1 LGHNA, CDR2 YNFKEQ. In nucleotides, the CDR3 is TGTGCCAGCAGCCAAGAGGATGGGGGGATCACTGAAGCTTTCTTT. It translates to CASSQEDGGITEAFF.

Concerning this clone itself: The CDR3 does not end in the conserved phenylalanine or tryptophan, so this is likely a read error. The DNA is left out, because the CDR3 cannot be placed on it with certainty; the CDR3 is given as TCRdb lists it. J is TRBJ1-4 and V is TRBV6-4. The germline V gene encodes CDR1 MRHNA and CDR2 SNTAGT. A total of 10 residues make up the CDR3, ends included. CDR3 loop: CASSDSTGGR.

The rearrangement uses TRBV7-2 and TRBJ1-3; 7 positions match TRBD1. The CDR3 runs 14 residues. The V gene's germline CDR1 is SGHTA and CDR2 FQGNSA. Trimming took 3 bases from V and 4 from J; bases not matched to a gene: 3. The CDR3 loop is CASSLRGHGNTIYF. The DNA of the CDR3 is TGTGCCAGCAGCTTGAGGGGGCACGGAAACACCATATATTTT.

The genes are TRBV5-1 and TRBJ1-3; D unclear. In germline, CDR1 is SGHRS, CDR2 YFSETQ. Trimming stripped 0 bases from V and 0 bases from J, with 10 bases between. The CDR3 has 16 amino acids. The CDR3 loop is CASSLGNLDSGNTIYF. The CDR3 DNA follows: TGCGCCAGCAGCTTGGGGAATCTAGACTCTGGAAACACCATATATTTT.

The chain carries TRBV19 and TRBJ1-2, with 7 nucleotides matching TRBD1. J gave up 4 bases and V 7 bases, and 6 bases lay outside the gene matches. Germline values: CDR1 LNHDA, CDR2 SQIVND (reference sequence). This CDR3 region has 13 residues. DNA for the CDR3: TGTGCCAGTATGAGGGGGCGCGGCTATGGCTACACCTTC. Protein product: CASMRGRGYGYTF.

This clone was observed a single time. The gene calls are TRBV11-2 and TRBJ1-2; D may be TRBD1 (5 bases). The CDR3 consists of 12 residues. Trimming left V 6 bases short and J 7 bases short, with 12 bases between. Per germline, CDR1 SGHAT and CDR2 FQNNGV. The CDR3 coding sequence is TGTGCCAGCAGGGGCAGGGCTCTTGGCTACACCTTC. It specifies CASRGRALGYTF.

The chain is built from TRBV19 and TRBJ1-5; D unresolved. This CDR3 has 14 residues. CDR1 LNHDA and CDR2 SQIVND come from the germline V gene (reference sequence). Trimming took 0 bases from V and 3 from J, leaving 6 bases between them. This CDR3 reads CASSIDPYNQPQHF. The CDR3 region has the DNA TGTGCCAGTAGTATAGATCCCTACAATCAGCCCCAGCATTTT.

The chain joins TRBV7-2 to TRBJ1-2, with TRBD1 identical over 7 bases. J lost 4 bases, V lost 3 bases, and 8 bases had no gene match. This CDR3 region has 15 residues. Germline V gene sequence: CDR1 SGHTA, CDR2 FQGNSA. The CDR3 coding sequence is TGTGCCAGCAGCTTGGGGACAGCCCCTGGCTATGGCTACACCTTC. Protein: CASSLGTAPGYGYTF.

The chain combines TRBV29-1 with TRBJ1-1; TRBD1 matches 7 bases. This CDR3 spans 14 amino acids. Germline V gene data show CDR1 as SQVTM and CDR2 as ANQGSEA. V lost 4 bases to trimming and J lost 0 bases; unmatched junction nucleotides: 5. Here the CDR3 reads CSVGGTVLNTEAFF. The CDR3 DNA follows: TGCAGCGTTGGGGGGACAGTCTTGAACACTGAAGCTTTCTTT.

The genes are TRBV29-1 and TRBJ2-2, with 8 bases identical to TRBD1. From germline, CDR1 is SQVTM and CDR2 ANQGSEA. V was pared by 8 bases and J by 5 bases, with 16 bases of the junction left unmatched. CDR3 size: 16 residues. The CDR3: CSTGVVGQGGTGELFF. The CDR3 DNA sequence: TGCAGCACGGGAGTCGTAGGACAGGGAGGTACCGGGGAGCTGTTTTTT.

The chain is built from TRBV9 and TRBJ2-1, with 8 bases fitting TRBD2. This CDR3 spans 16 amino acids. Trimming cost V 0 bases and J 3 bases; bases outside gene matches: 5. Germline V gene data show CDR1 as SGDLS and CDR2 as YYNGEE. The CDR3 region has the DNA TGTGCCAGCAGCGTAGTGGCGGGGGGACGCTACAATGAGCAGTTCTTC. It encodes CASSVVAGGRYNEQFF.

The chain joins TRBV3-1 (or the pseudogene TRBV3-2) to TRBJ1-2, with 7 bases lining up with TRBD1. Germline V lookup: CDR1 LGHDT, CDR2 YNNKEL (reference sequence). This CDR3 has 15 residues. Losses at the gene ends were 1 base for V and 0 bases for J; bases not matched to a gene: 2. Here the CDR3 DNA reads TGTGCCAGCAGCCAAGGACAGGGAACTAACTATGGCTACACCTTC. Translated: CASSQGQGTNYGYTF.

The chain couples TRBV19 to TRBJ2-7, with TRBD1 identical over 8 bases. J lost 2 bases, V lost 8 bases, and 8 bases had no gene match. The germline V gene has CDR1 LNHDA and CDR2 SQIVND (reference sequence). The CDR3 totals 14 residues. CDR3 DNA: TGTGCCAGTTCGGCGGACAGGGAAGCCTACGAGCAGTACTTC. Amino acid sequence: CASSADREAYEQYF.

V gene TRBV5-1 combines with J gene TRBJ1-2; 8 bases agree with TRBD1. This CDR3 contains 18 residues. The germline V gene encodes CDR1 SGHRS and CDR2 YFSETQ. The V gene end was trimmed by 0 bases and the J gene end by 0 bases; junction bases not matched to a gene: 10. The chain's CDR3 is CASSLDRGLDPANYGYTF. CDR3 sequence (DNA): TGCGCCAGCAGCTTGGACAGGGGGTTAGACCCCGCTAACTATGGCTACACCTTC. The full variable domain, with the rest looked up from reference TRBV5-1 and TRBJ1-2, is KAGVTQTPRYLIKTRGQQVTLSCSPISGHRSVSWYQQTPGQGLQFLFEYFSETQRNKGNFPGRFSGRQFSNSRSEMNVSTLELGDSALYLCASSLDRGLDPANYGYTFGSGTRLTVV.

The rearrangement uses TRBV9 and TRBJ2-3; the D gene is possibly TRBD2 (6 bases). Germline V CDR1 and CDR2: SGDLS, YYNGEE. The V end was cut by 0 bases, the J end by 3 bases, with 11 bases between. The CDR3 loop spans 15 amino acids. The CDR3 DNA reads TGTGCCAGCAGCGTAGGACTAGAGTTAACAGATACGCAGTATTTT. Translated, it gives CASSVGLELTDTQYF.

The J gene is TRBJ2-1, the V gene TRBV18, with D unresolved. CDR3 size: 15 residues. V was trimmed by 4 bases and J by 5 bases, leaving 15 bases between them. CDR1 and CDR2 (germline): KGHSH, LQKENI. DNA for the CDR3: TGTGCCAGCTCACGCGACGGGTGGCGAGACAATGAGCAGTTCTTC. Translating it yields CASSRDGWRDNEQFF.

The chain links TRBV12-1 to TRBJ1-3. TRBV12-1 is tagged as a pseudogene. The CDR3 contains 16 residues. The CDR3, as DNA: TGTGCCAGCAGCTTTGGGTTCCAGGTTAGAGGGAACACCATATATTTT. The encoded protein is CASSFGFQVRGNTIYF.

The chain's CDR3 is CASSLKRTGAEKLFF. The CDR3 region has the DNA TGTGCCAGCAGCTTAAAGAGGACAGGGGCCGAAAAACTGTTTTTT. The V and J genes are TRBV7-3 and TRBJ1-4; 9 bases fit TRBD1. The trim removed 1 base at V and 8 bases at J, leaving 5 bases unmatched. Germline V lookup: CDR1 SGHTA, CDR2 FQGTGA. The CDR3 contains 15 residues.

CDR3 in DNA: TGTGCCAGCAAATCCTCCGGGACAGGGGGCTGCAATTGCCAAGAGACCCAGTACTTC. Translation: CASKSSGTGGCNCQETQYF. V and J are TRBV11-3 and TRBJ2-5; 12 bases agree with TRBD1. Trimming at V came to 7 bases and at J to 1 base, leaving 16 bases not matched to a gene. Germline CDR1 SGHNT, CDR2 YENEEA. This CDR3 contains 19 residues.

The rearrangement joins TRBV7-8 to TRBJ1-2; TRBD1 might be the D (6 bases). The CDR3 loop spans 15 amino acids. Germline V lookup: CDR1 SGHVS, CDR2 FQNEAQ. The V and J ends lost 0 bases and 1 base respectively, with 9 bases between them. CDR3 protein: CASSLARGDNYGYTF. CDR3 in DNA: TGTGCCAGCAGCTTAGCCAGGGGTGATAACTATGGCTACACCTTC.

The chain employs TRBV24-1 and TRBJ2-7; TRBD2 aligns across 9 bases. The CDR3 is made up of 20 amino acids. Unmatched junction bases numbered 18, after V lost 4 bases and J lost 0 bases. Germline CDR1 is KGHDR and CDR2 is SFDVKD. The CDR3 is CATSERRSGGPLRYSYEQYF. In DNA form, the CDR3 reads TGTGCCACCAGTGAGCGCAGAAGCGGGGGGCCACTACGCTACTCCTACGAGCAGTACTTC.